These T cell receptor beta chains were read from a single sample in a study of OX40 agonist ivuxolimab in advanced cancers. TCRdb's table, derived via immunoSEQ multiplex PCR, lists solely in-frame clones and lacks some. The sample includes about 58,000 clones, roughly 84% of them seen just once. The sequences come from CD4+ or CD8+ T cells sorted from blood, collected in a trial of the OX40 agonist ivuxolimab. Receptors originate from an adult with an advanced solid tumor such as melanoma, head and neck, liver or kidney cancer. Both conserved end residues are part of each CDR3. D genes are given only for firm matches. Size values are once, few and many counts, or a class for expanded clones, and some rows have none.

clone size: .
D gene: TRBD1
V gene: TRBV19
J gene: TRBJ1-5
CDR3 DNA: TGTGCCAGTAAGGACAGGGGGATCGATCAGCCCCAGCATTTT
CDR3 protein: CASKDRGIDQPQHF

clone size: .
D gene: TRBD2
V gene: TRBV5-1
J gene: TRBJ2-5
CDR3 DNA: TGCGCCAGCAAGGCTAGCGGGGGGCCAGAAGAGACCCAGTACTTC
CDR3 protein: CASKASGGPEETQYF

clone size: .
D gene: .
V gene: TRBV18
J gene: TRBJ1-2
CDR3 DNA: TGTGCCAGCTCACCACCGGTACAGGCCAATGGCTACACCTTC
CDR3 protein: CASSPPVQANGYTF

clone size: .
D gene: TRBD2
V gene: TRBV6-5
J gene: TRBJ2-1
CDR3 DNA: TGTGCCAGCAGCCTTCTGGGACTAGTAAACAATGAGCAGTTCTTC
CDR3 protein: CASSLLGLVNNEQFF

clone size: .
D gene: .
V gene: TRBV19
J gene: TRBJ1-4
CDR3 DNA: TGTGCCAGTTTTAGGGGTGGCAGACTGTTTTTT
CDR3 protein: CASFRGGRLFF

clone size: .
D gene: .
V gene: TRBV19
J gene: TRBJ1-4
CDR3 DNA: TGTGCCAGCTGTAAGACAGTAAGTCCTGAAAAACTGTTTTTT
CDR3 protein: CASCKTVSPEKLFF

clone size: .
D gene: .
V gene: TRBV25-1
J gene: TRBJ2-5
CDR3 DNA: TGTGCCAGCAGTGAAGCTCCGGACCAAGAGACCCAGTACTTC
CDR3 protein: CASSEAPDQETQYF

clone size: .
D gene: .
V gene: TRBV9
J gene: TRBJ2-5
CDR3 DNA: TGTGCCAGCAGCGTCACGGGGCAGAGAGAGACCCAGTACTTC
CDR3 protein: CASSVTGQRETQYF

clone size: once
D gene: .
V gene: TRBV5-1
J gene: TRBJ1-2
CDR3 DNA: TGCGCCAGCAGCTCGTACGGTCCTACAGGGGGCTACACCTTC
CDR3 protein: CASSSYGPTGGYTF

clone size: .
D gene: .
V gene: TRBV5-1
J gene: TRBJ1-2
CDR3 DNA: TGCGCCAGCAGCTTGTGGTCGGGTCCCAACTATGGCTACACCTTC
CDR3 protein: CASSLWSGPNYGYTF

clone size: .
D gene: .
V gene: TRBV28
J gene: TRBJ1-1
CDR3 DNA: TGTGCCAGCAGTTTTGTTCCCACTGAAGCTTTCTTT
CDR3 protein: CASSFVPTEAFF

clone size: few
D gene: TRBD1
V gene: TRBV7-9
J gene: TRBJ2-1
CDR3 DNA: TGTGCCAGCAGCTCCCTACAGGGGAAGGGTGAGCAGTTCTTC
CDR3 protein: CASSSLQGKGEQFF

clone size: .
D gene: .
V gene: TRBV6-1
J gene: TRBJ2-7
CDR3 DNA: TGTGCCAGCAGTGAATGGCAGGGAATGGGTGAGCAGTACTTC
CDR3 protein: CASSEWQGMGEQYF

clone size: few
D gene: TRBD1
V gene: TRBV19
J gene: TRBJ1-6
CDR3 DNA: TGTGCCAGTAGTATGGGACAGGGGCGATCACCCCTCCACTTT
CDR3 protein: CASSMGQGRSPLHF

clone size: .
D gene: .
V gene: TRBV7-9
J gene: TRBJ1-2
CDR3 DNA: TGTGCCAGCAGCCTGGGCAGGGCCTATGGCTACACCTTC
CDR3 protein: CASSLGRAYGYTF

clone size: .
D gene: TRBD1
V gene: TRBV6-1
J gene: TRBJ1-2
CDR3 DNA: TGTGCCAGCAGTGACGGGGGGACAGGGGGCTTTTATAGCTATGGCTACACCTTC
CDR3 protein: CASSDGGTGGFYSYGYTF

clone size: .
D gene: TRBD2
V gene: TRBV7-2
J gene: TRBJ2-1
CDR3 DNA: TGTGCCAGCAGCTCCGGACTAGCGGGGGGGAAGTGGTTCTTC
CDR3 protein: CASSSGLAGGKWFF

clone size: .
D gene: .
V gene: TRBV4-1
J gene: TRBJ1-2
CDR3 DNA: TGCGCCAGCAGCGAGATTCCGGGGGCAGGCTATGGCTACACCTTC
CDR3 protein: CASSEIPGAGYGYTF

clone size: .
D gene: .
V gene: TRBV4-2
J gene: TRBJ1-2
CDR3 DNA: TGTGCCAGCAGCCAAGGGGGCCTAACAGCCTCTAACTATGGCTACACCTTC
CDR3 protein: CASSQGGLTASNYGYTF

clone size: few
D gene: .
V gene: TRBV4-1
J gene: TRBJ1-2
CDR3 DNA: TGCGCCAGCAGCCAACCGGACTATGGCTACACCTTC
CDR3 protein: CASSQPDYGYTF

clone size: .
D gene: .
V gene: TRBV6-5
J gene: TRBJ2-1
CDR3 DNA: TGTGCCAGCAGTTACTCGTCGGGGCTTCTGAATGAGCAGTTCTTC
CDR3 protein: CASSYSSGLLNEQFF

clone size: .
D gene: .
V gene: TRBV6-5
J gene: TRBJ1-2
CDR3 DNA: TGTGCCAGCAGACGGACCGCCAGTAAGGGCTACACCTTC
CDR3 protein: CASRRTASKGYTF

clone size: .
D gene: .
V gene: TRBV2
J gene: TRBJ1-2
CDR3 DNA: TGTGCCAGCATCGAAAGGGAGGATGGCTATGGCTACACCTTC
CDR3 protein: CASIEREDGYGYTF

clone size: .
D gene: TRBD1
V gene: TRBV2
J gene: TRBJ1-5
CDR3 DNA: TGTGCCAGCGACGAAAACCGGGACAGGGGTGGCAATCAGCCCCAGCATTTT
CDR3 protein: CASDENRDRGGNQPQHF

clone size: few
D gene: TRBD1
V gene: TRBV9
J gene: TRBJ1-2
CDR3 DNA: TGTGCCAGCAGCGTTCAGGGGGGGTTCTATGGCTACACCTTC
CDR3 protein: CASSVQGGFYGYTF

clone size: .
D gene: .
V gene: TRBV10-3
J gene: TRBJ1-1
CDR3 DNA: TGTGCCATCAGCCCACAGAACACTGAAGCTTTCTTT
CDR3 protein: CAISPQNTEAFF

clone size: .
D gene: .
V gene: TRBV19
J gene: TRBJ1-2
CDR3 DNA: TGTGCCAGTAGTAGCTCACTGGGGGAAGCCTTCTATGGCTACACCTTC
CDR3 protein: CASSSSLGEAFYGYTF

clone size: .
D gene: .
V gene: TRBV6-1
J gene: TRBJ2-1
CDR3 DNA: TGTGCCAGCAGTCCCCCCGGTTACAATGAGCAGTTCTTC
CDR3 protein: CASSPPGYNEQFF

clone size: .
D gene: .
V gene: TRBV7-2
J gene: TRBJ1-4
CDR3 DNA: TGTGCCAGCAGCTTATCGCTGGCGACTAATGAAAAACTGTTTTTT
CDR3 protein: CASSLSLATNEKLFF

clone size: .
D gene: TRBD2
V gene: TRBV6-1
J gene: TRBJ2-5
CDR3 DNA: TGTGCCAGCAGGGTCACTAGCGGGGGCCGAGGGGAGCAGTACTTC
CDR3 protein: CASRVTSGGRGEQYF

clone size: once
D gene: .
V gene: TRBV21-1
J gene: TRBJ2-3
CDR3 DNA: TGTGCCAGCAGCAAAGTGATGCGGGGTAGCACAGATACGCAGTATTTT
CDR3 protein: CASSKVMRGSTDTQYF

clone size: once
D gene: .
V gene: TRBV11-3
J gene: TRBJ2-1
CDR3 DNA: TGTGCCAGCAGCCGGGCAGTGAGCTCCTACAATGAGCAGTTCTTC
CDR3 protein: CASSRAVSSYNEQFF

clone size: .
D gene: TRBD1
V gene: TRBV5-1
J gene: TRBJ2-7
CDR3 DNA: TGCGCCAGCAGCTTCGGGGCAGGCCGGGACAGGGTCCGCGAGCAGTACTTC
CDR3 protein: CASSFGAGRDRVREQYF

clone size: .
D gene: TRBD2
V gene: TRBV29-1
J gene: TRBJ2-2
CDR3 DNA: TGCAGCGTTGAGAAACTAGCGACGAACACCGGGGAGCTGTTTTTT
CDR3 protein: CSVEKLATNTGELFF

clone size: .
D gene: TRBD2
V gene: TRBV5-1
J gene: TRBJ2-1
CDR3 DNA: TGCGCCAGCAGCCCACTACCGGGACTAGCGGGGGATGAGCAGTTCTTC
CDR3 protein: CASSPLPGLAGDEQFF

clone size: .
D gene: TRBD1
V gene: TRBV7-9
J gene: TRBJ2-7
CDR3 DNA: TGTGCCAGCAGCTCACTCCGACGGACAGGGGCCTGGGAGCAGTACTTC
CDR3 protein: CASSSLRRTGAWEQYF

clone size: .
D gene: .
V gene: TRBV7-9
J gene: TRBJ2-1
CDR3 DNA: TGTGCCAGCAGCCATACAGGGCCCCCTTCAGATGAGCAGTTCTTC
CDR3 protein: CASSHTGPPSDEQFF

clone size: .
D gene: .
V gene: TRBV18
J gene: TRBJ1-2
CDR3 DNA: TGTGCCAGCTCACCCGACAGGTCTTTTGGGTATGGCTACACCTTC
CDR3 protein: CASSPDRSFGYGYTF

clone size: .
D gene: TRBD2
V gene: TRBV4-1
J gene: TRBJ2-3
CDR3 DNA: TGCGCCAGCACCTGGACTAGCGGGGGGGTCGATACGCAGTATTTT
CDR3 protein: CASTWTSGGVDTQYF

clone size: .
D gene: TRBD1
V gene: TRBV6-5
J gene: TRBJ2-4
CDR3 DNA: TGTGCCAGCAGTTACTCGGGGCAGGGGGTTCGGAACATTCAGTACTTC
CDR3 protein: CASSYSGQGVRNIQYF

clone size: .
D gene: .
V gene: TRBV11-3
J gene: TRBJ2-3
CDR3 DNA: TGTGCGGGGGGACCCACAGATACGCAGTATTTT
CDR3 protein: CAGGPTDTQYF

clone size: .
D gene: TRBD1
V gene: TRBV6-5
J gene: TRBJ2-7
CDR3 DNA: TGTGCCAGCAGGTATACAGGGGGCAATGAGTACTTC
CDR3 protein: CASRYTGGNEYF

clone size: .
D gene: .
V gene: TRBV5-1
J gene: TRBJ1-1
CDR3 DNA: TGCGCCAGCAGCTTGGGGGGGCGGAGGGCGAACACTGAAGCTTTCTTT
CDR3 protein: CASSLGGRRANTEAFF

clone size: .
D gene: .
V gene: TRBV7-3
J gene: TRBJ1-1
CDR3 DNA: TGTGCCAGCAGCGGAAGGGTCGACACTGAAGCTTTCTTT
CDR3 protein: CASSGRVDTEAFF

clone size: .
D gene: .
V gene: TRBV2
J gene: TRBJ1-2
CDR3 DNA: TGTGCCAGCAGGGCAGGGGTATATAACTATGGCTACACCTTC
CDR3 protein: CASRAGVYNYGYTF

clone size: .
D gene: .
V gene: TRBV6-1
J gene: TRBJ2-1
CDR3 DNA: TGTGCCAGCAGTGCCGGAGCTATGGGCAATGAGCAGTTCTTC
CDR3 protein: CASSAGAMGNEQFF